The T cell receptor (beta chain) described here comes from a study of CXCR3-negative and CXCR3-positive naive CD8 T cells. General study findings and limits: Naive CXCR3-positive cells had TRB CDR3s more hydrophobic than those of CXCR3-negative naive cells.

CDR1 and CDR2 from the germline V gene are SGHRS and YFSETQ. The CDR3 extends over 14 amino acids. UMI-labeled 5' RACE yielded the TRB cDNA libraries. TCRdb re-analyzed the 5' RACE reads; it lists each CDR3 protein once, without DNA. This sample contains around 140,000 distinct CDR3 sequences. As for this clonotype: The antigen remains undetermined.

The sequencing input was naive CXCR3+ CD8+ T cells from blood. As for subset: CD45RO-CCR7+CD27+CD95- naive CD8+ T cells expressing CXCR3 (TNR3+). The chain couples TRBV5-1 to TRBJ2-7; the D call of TRBD1 rests on TCRdb alone, since no DNA is present to check it. This TCR came from a human donor in good health. Some clones in this sample may be carry-over from other donors' samples. The CDR3 sequence is CASSLDQGGYEQYF.